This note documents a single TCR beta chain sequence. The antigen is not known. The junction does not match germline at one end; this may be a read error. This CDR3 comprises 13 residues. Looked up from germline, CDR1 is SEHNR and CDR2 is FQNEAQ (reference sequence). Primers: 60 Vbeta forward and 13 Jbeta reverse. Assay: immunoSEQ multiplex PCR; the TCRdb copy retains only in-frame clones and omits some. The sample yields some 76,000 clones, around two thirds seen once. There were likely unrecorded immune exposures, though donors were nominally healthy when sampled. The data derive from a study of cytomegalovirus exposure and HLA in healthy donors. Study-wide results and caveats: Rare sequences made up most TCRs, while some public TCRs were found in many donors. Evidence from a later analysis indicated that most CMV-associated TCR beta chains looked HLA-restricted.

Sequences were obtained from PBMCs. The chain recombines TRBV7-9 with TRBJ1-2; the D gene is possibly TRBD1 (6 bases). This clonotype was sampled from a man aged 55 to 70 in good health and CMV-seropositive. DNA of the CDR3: TGTGCCAGCAGCATAGCTACAGGGAATGGCTACACCTTC. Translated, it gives CASSIATGNGYTF.